This TCR beta chain was sequenced during a study of T cell responses to AZD1222 COVID-19 vaccine. General study results and limits: Clonal diversity may have been underestimated in mostly white British donors. The study identified only six AZD1222 recipients as seropositive at baseline.

On this clone itself: Its antigen remains unknown.

Repertoires were generated with immunoSEQ multiplex PCR, while TCRdb's copy carries only in-frame clones and drops some. Here the sample spans fewer than 150,000 clones, about 90% being singletons. The source of this sequence is an adult in good health. Sequencing was performed on peripheral blood, taken on day 0 of AZD1222 vaccination.

The CDR3, as DNA: TGTGACACAGATGGGGAGGCCCCCGGAGGTGAAGCTTTCTTT. Its protein is CDTDGEAPGGEAFF. This chain joins TRBV7-9 and TRBJ1-1; D not certain. The V gene's germline CDR1 is SEHNR and CDR2 FQNEAQ (reference sequence). This CDR3 region has 14 residues.